This TCR beta chain was observed in a study of blood T cell repertoires in COVID-19. Study background: Italy, Spain and the United States were the sources of the convalescent and acute COVID-19 samples. Sample material is recorded as cDNA or gDNA derived from T cells, B-cell-depleted T cells, or PBMCs.

Original handling: Researchers report that nucleated cell counts were estimated from reference gene primer amplification. The protocol was immunoSEQ multiplex PCR, while the TCRdb copy is restricted to in-frame clones and leaves out a portion. V and J calls plus clone size are reproduced from that table; the DNA served to infer D and trimming. The sample includes about 190,000 clones, 84% seen only once; the top ten take roughly a fifth. This receptor was obtained from a human donor in a cohort sampled during active COVID-19. Sequencing was carried out using peripheral blood.

The CDR3 DNA is TGTGCCAGCAACTATAACAGGGCCTGGGGCTCCTATAATTCACCCCTCCACTTT. Residues: CASNYNRAWGSYNSPLHF. The chain carries TRBV28 and TRBJ1-6; a possible D gene is TRBD1 (6 bases). The length of the CDR3 is 18 residues. Per germline, CDR1 MDHEN and CDR2 SYDVKM. Trimming took off 7 bases at V and 0 bases at J, with 19 bases between the two ends.